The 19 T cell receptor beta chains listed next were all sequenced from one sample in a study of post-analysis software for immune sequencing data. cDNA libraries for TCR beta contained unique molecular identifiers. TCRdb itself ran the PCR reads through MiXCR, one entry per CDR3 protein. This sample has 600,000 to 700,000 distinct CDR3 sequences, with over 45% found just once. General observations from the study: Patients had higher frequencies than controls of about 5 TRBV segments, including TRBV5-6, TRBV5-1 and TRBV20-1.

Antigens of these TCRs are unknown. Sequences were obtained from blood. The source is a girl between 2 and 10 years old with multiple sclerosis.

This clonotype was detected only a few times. CDR3 sequence: CASSTRDRGLVPGEYNEQFF. The DNA of the CDR3 is TGTGCCAGCAGCACCCGGGACAGGGGATTGGTCCCCGGAGAATACAATGAGCAGTTCTTC. V gene TRBV11-2 combines with J gene TRBJ2-1, with 10 bases identical to TRBD1. This CDR3 is 20 amino acids long. The V segment lost 5 bases and the J segment 4 bases; nucleotides outside the gene matches: 20. Germline CDR1 reads SGHAT; CDR2 reads FQNNGV.

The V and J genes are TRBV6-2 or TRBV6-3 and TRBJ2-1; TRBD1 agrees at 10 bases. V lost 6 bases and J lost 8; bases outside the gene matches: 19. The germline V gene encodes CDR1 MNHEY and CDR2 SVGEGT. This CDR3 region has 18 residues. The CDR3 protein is CASRSPLRWTGGAYEQFF. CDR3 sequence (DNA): TGTGCCAGCAGATCTCCTCTCCGATGGACAGGGGGTGCATATGAGCAGTTCTTC.

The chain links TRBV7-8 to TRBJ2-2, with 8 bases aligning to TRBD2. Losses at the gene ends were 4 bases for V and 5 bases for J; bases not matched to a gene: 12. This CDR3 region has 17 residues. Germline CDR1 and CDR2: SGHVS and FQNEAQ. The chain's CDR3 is CASSWEEVAGKTGELFF. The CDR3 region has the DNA TGTGCCAGCAGCTGGGAGGAGGTAGCGGGAAAAACCGGGGAGCTGTTTTTT. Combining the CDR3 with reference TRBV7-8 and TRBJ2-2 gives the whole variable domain GAGVSQSPRYKVAKRGQDVALRCDPISGHVSLFWYQQALGQGPEFLTYFQNEAQLDKSGLPSDRFFAERPEGSVSTLKIQRTQQEDSAVYLCASSWEEVAGKTGELFFGEGSRLTVL.

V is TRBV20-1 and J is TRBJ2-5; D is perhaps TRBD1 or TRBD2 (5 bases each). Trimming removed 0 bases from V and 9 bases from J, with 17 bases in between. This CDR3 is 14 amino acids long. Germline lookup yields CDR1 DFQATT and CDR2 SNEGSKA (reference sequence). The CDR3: CSARDLAGMEAQYF. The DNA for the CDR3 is TGCAGTGCTAGAGATCTCGCAGGGATGGAGGCCCAGTACTTC.

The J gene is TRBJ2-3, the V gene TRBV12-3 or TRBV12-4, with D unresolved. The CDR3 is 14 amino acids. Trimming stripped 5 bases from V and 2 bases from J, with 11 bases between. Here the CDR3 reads CASSPTENTDTQYF. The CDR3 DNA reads TGTGCCAGCAGTCCCACTGAGAACACAGATACGCAGTATTTT.

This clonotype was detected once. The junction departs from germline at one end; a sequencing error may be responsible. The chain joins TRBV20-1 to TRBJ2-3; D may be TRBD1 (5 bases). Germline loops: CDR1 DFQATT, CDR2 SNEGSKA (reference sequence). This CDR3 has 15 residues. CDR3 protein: CSARDLQGTTDAQYF. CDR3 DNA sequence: TGCAGTGCTAGAGATCTCCAGGGAACCACAGATGCGCAGTATTTT.

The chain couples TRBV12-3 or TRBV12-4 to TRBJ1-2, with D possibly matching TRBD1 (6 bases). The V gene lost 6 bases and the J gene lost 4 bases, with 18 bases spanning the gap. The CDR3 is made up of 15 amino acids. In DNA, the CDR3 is TGTGCCAGCAGCCCCCCGGGGGCTTCGCGCTATGGCTACACCTTC. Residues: CASSPPGASRYGYTF.

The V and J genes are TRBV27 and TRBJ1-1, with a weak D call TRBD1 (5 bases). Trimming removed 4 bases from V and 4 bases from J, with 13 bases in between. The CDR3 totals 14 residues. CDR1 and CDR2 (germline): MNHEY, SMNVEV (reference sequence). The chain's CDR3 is CASSWSGTVTEAFF. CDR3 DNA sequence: TGTGCCAGCAGTTGGTCTGGGACGGTCACTGAAGCTTTCTTT.

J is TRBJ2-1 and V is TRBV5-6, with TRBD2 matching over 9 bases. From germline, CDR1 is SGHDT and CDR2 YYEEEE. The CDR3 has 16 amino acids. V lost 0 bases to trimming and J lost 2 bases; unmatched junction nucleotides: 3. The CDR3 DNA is TGTGCCAGCAGCTTGGTAGCGGGAGCCCCCTACAATGAGCAGTTCTTC. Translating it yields CASSLVAGAPYNEQFF.

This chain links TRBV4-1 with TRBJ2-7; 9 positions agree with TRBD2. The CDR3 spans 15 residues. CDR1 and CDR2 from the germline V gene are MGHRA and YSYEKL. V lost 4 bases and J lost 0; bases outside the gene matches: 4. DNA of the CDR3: TGCGCCAGCAGCCCGGTAGCGGGAGCCTCCTACGAGCAGTACTTC. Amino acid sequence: CASSPVAGASYEQYF.

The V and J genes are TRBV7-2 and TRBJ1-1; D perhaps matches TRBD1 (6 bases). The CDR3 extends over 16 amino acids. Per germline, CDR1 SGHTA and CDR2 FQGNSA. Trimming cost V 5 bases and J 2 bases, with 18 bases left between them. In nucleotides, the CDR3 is TGTGCCAGCAGCCCGCACAGGGAAAAGGCTAACACTGAAGCTTTCTTT. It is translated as CASSPHREKANTEAFF.

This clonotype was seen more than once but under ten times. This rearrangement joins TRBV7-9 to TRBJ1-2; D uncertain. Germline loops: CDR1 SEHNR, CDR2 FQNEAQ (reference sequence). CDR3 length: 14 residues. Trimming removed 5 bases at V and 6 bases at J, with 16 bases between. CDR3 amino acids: CASSPSVFGDGYTF. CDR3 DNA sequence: TGTGCCAGCAGCCCGTCCGTGTTCGGGGATGGCTACACCTTC. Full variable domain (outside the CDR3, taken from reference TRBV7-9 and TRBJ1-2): DTGVSQNPRHKITKRGQNVTFRCDPISEHNRLYWYRQTLGQGPEFLTYFQNEAQLEKSRLLSDRFSAERPKGSFSTLEIQRTEQGDSAMYLCASSPSVFGDGYTFGSGTRLTVV.

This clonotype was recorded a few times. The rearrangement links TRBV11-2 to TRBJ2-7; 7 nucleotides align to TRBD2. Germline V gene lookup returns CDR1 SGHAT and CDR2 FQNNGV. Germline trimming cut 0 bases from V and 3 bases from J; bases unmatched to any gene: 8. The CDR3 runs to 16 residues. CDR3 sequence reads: CASSLDGLAANYEQYF. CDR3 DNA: TGTGCCAGCAGCTTAGATGGGCTAGCGGCAAACTACGAGCAGTACTTC.

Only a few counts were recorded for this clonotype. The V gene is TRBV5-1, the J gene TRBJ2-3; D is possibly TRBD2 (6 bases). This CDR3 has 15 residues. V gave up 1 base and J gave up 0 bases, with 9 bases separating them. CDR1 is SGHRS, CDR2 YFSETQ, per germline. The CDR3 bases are TGCGCCAGCAGCTTGTCGGGGGAGAGCACAGATACGCAGTATTTT. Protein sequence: CASSLSGESTDTQYF. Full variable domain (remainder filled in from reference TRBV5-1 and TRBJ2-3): KAGVTQTPRYLIKTRGQQVTLSCSPISGHRSVSWYQQTPGQGLQFLFEYFSETQRNKGNFPGRFSGRQFSNSRSEMNVSTLELGDSALYLCASSLSGESTDTQYFGPGTRLTVL.

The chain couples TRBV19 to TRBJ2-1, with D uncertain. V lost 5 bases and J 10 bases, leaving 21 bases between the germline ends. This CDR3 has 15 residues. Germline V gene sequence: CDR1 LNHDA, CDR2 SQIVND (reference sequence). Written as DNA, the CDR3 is TGTGCCAGTAGTTTGGATGCGATGAGAAATGGGGAGCAGTTCTTC. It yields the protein CASSLDAMRNGEQFF.

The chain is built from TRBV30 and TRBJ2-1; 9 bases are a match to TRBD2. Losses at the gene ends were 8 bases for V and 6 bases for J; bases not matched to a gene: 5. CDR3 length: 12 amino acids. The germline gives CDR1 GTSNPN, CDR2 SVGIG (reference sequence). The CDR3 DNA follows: TGTGCCCATAGCGGGAGTGGCAATGAGCAGTTCTTC. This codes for CAHSGSGNEQFF.

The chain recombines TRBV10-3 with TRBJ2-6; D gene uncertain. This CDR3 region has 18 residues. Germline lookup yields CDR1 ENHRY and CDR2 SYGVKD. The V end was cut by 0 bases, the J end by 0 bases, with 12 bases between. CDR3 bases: TGTGCCATCAGTGAGTCGGGCAGGCGGATCTCTGGGGCCAACGTCCTGACTTTC. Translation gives CAISESGRRISGANVLTF.

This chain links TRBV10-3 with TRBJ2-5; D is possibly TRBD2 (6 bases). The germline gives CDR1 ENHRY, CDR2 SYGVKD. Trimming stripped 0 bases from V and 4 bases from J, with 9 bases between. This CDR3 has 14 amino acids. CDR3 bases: TGTGCCATCAGTGAGTCGAGGGGAGGAGAGACCCAGTACTTC. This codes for CAISESRGGETQYF.

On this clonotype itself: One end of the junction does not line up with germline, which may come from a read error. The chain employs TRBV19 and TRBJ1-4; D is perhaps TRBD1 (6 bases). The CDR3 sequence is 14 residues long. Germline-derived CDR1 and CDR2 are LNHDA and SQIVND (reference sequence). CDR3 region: CASSINRDGEKLFF. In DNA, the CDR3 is TGTGCCAGCAGTATCAACAGGGACGGCGAAAAACTGTTTTTT.